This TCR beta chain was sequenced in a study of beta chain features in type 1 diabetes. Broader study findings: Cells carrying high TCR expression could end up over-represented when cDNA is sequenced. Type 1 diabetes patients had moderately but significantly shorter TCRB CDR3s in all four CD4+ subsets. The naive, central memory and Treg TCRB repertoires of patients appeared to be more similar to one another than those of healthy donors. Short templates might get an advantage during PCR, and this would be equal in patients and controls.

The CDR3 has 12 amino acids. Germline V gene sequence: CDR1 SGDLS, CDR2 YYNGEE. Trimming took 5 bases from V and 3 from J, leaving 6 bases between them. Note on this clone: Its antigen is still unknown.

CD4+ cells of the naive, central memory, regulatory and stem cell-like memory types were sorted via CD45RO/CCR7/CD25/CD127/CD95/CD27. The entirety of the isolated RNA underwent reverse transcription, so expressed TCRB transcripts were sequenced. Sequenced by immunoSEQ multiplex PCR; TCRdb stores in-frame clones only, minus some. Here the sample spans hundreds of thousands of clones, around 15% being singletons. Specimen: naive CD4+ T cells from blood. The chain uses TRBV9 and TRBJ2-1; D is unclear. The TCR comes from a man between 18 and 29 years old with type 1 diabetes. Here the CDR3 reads CASSLSYNEQFF. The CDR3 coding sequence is TGTGCCAGCAGTCTCAGCTACAATGAGCAGTTCTTC.